This T cell receptor beta chain was recovered during a study of T-cell reconstitution after alpha-beta-depleted transplantation in children. The V gene's germline CDR1 is LGHDT and CDR2 YNNKEL (reference sequence). With 1 base removed from V and 6 bases from J, the gap between germline ends came to 19 bases. The CDR3 has 16 amino acids. Preparation of the TCRbeta library used unique molecular identifiers. Using its own MiXCR run on the PCR reads, TCRdb lists one record per CDR3 protein. The sample holds 200,000 to 250,000 distinct CDR3 sequences, 9% to 10% seen once. This clonotype appeared many times.

The V call is TRBV3-1, the J call TRBJ2-7; TRBD2 might be the D (6 bases). This specimen consisted of PBMCs from the stem cell graft donor, obtained from the stem cell graft. The source of this sequence is a human donor who donated a stem cell graft to a child with SCID. CDR3 amino acids: CASSQAGGVWASEQYF. The CDR3 region has the DNA TGTGCCAGCAGCCAAGCCGGGGGTGTCTGGGCTAGCGAGCAGTACTTC.